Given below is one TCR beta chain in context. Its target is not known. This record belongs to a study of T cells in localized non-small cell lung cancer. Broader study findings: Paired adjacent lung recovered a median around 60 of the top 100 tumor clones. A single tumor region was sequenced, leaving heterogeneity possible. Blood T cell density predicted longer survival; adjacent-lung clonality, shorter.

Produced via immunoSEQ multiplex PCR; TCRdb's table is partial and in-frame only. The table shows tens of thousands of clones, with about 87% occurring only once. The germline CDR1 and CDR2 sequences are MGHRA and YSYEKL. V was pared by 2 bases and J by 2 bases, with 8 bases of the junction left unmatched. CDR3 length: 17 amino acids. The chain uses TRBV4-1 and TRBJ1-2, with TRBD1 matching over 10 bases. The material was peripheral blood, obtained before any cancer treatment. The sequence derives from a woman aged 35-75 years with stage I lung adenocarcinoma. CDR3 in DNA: TGCGCCAGCAGCCAAAGGCGGACAGGGGGACGGAACTATGGCTACACCTTC. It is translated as CASSQRRTGGRNYGYTF.